This passage covers 22 T cell receptor beta chains from one sample sequenced in a study of spatial heterogeneity in lung cancer. Study-wide points: Tumoral mutation counts were tracked by counts of expanded intratumoral alpha and beta TCRs.

These TCRs' antigens remain unknown. Using its own MiXCR run on the 5' RACE reads, TCRdb lists one record per CDR3 protein. The profile shows several thousand distinct CDR3 sequences, 14% of them singletons. Documented time point: sample taken at primary tumor resection. Sequencing used lung tumor tissue, obtained at surgery. Receptor source: a female donor with early-stage non-small cell lung cancer.

As concerns this clonotype: In a library made to pick up alpha chains, this beta chain is a stray read with a size that means little. This rearrangement joins TRBV2 to TRBJ2-3; 9 bases fit TRBD1. The V gene end was trimmed by 6 bases and the J gene end by 6 bases; junction bases not matched to a gene: 16. The CDR3 sequence is 17 residues long. The germline V gene has CDR1 SNHLY and CDR2 FYNNEI. The CDR3 loop reads CASRDPTGGASSDTQYF. The CDR3, as DNA: TGTGCCAGCAGGGACCCTACAGGGGGCGCAAGTTCCGATACGCAGTATTTT.

By proportion, this clonotype is medium-sized. This beta chain represents an off-target read in a library built for alpha chains; its size is of limited meaning. CDR3 in DNA: TGCGCCAGCAGCCCCTTCAATAATTCACCCCTCCACTTT. This sequence encodes CASSPFNNSPLHF. This sequence joins TRBV5-1 and TRBJ1-6; no definite D call. Trimming took 4 bases from V and 5 from J, leaving 7 bases between them. The CDR3 sequence is 13 residues long. Germline-derived CDR1 and CDR2 are SGHRS and YFSETQ.

At least ten counts were recorded for this clonotype. This beta chain turned up in a library designed for alpha chains; as an off-target read, its abundance says little. The V gene is TRBV12-3 or TRBV12-4, the J gene TRBJ1-1, with D possibly TRBD1 on 6 matching bases. The CDR3 covers 13 residues. The V and J ends lost 6 bases and 10 bases respectively, with 18 bases between them. The DNA for the CDR3 is TGTGCCAGCAGCCCCTCTAGGGGGGCGGTAGCTTTCTTT. It translates to CASSPSRGAVAFF.

This clonotype has at least ten counts. With the library built for alpha chains, this beta chain is off target and its frequency is not meaningful. The genes are TRBV6-5 and TRBJ2-5; 11 bases are a match to TRBD1. V shed 6 bases, J shed 1 base, and the junction held 4 bases outside the gene matches. The length of the CDR3 is 15 residues. Per the germline V gene, CDR1 is MNHEY and CDR2 is SVGAGI. CDR3 loop: CASSNGQGAQETQYF. The DNA for the CDR3 is TGTGCCAGCAGCAACGGACAGGGGGCCCAAGAGACCCAGTACTTC.

On this clonotype itself: The library was designed around alpha chains, so this beta chain is a stray read whose abundance carries little weight. J is TRBJ1-5 and V is TRBV6-2 or TRBV6-3; TRBD1 aligns across 9 bases. Germline V gene sequence: CDR1 MNHEY, CDR2 SVGEGT. This CDR3 spans 15 amino acids. V lost 6 bases to trimming and J lost 6 bases; unmatched junction nucleotides: 9. The DNA for the CDR3 is TGTGCCAGCAGGACCGGACAGGGGCCCCTTCAGCCCCAGCATTTT. Amino acids: CASRTGQGPLQPQHF.

Ten or more counts support this clonotype. As an off-target read in a library built for alpha chains, this beta chain has a frequency of little significance. The genes are TRBV2 and TRBJ1-2; possibly TRBD1 for D (5 bases). Germline CDR1 SNHLY, CDR2 FYNNEI. The germline V and J ends were trimmed by 4 bases and 3 bases, with 9 bases remaining between them. The length of the CDR3 is 13 residues. This CDR3 is CASSAAGHYGYTF. CDR3 nucleotide sequence: TGTGCCAGCAGTGCGGCAGGGCACTATGGCTACACCTTC. The full variable domain, in which reference TRBV2 and TRBJ1-2 provide the parts outside the CDR3, is EPEVTQTPSHQVTQMGQEVILRCVPISNHLYFYWYRQILGQKVEFLVSFYNNEISEKSEIFDDQFSVERPDGSNFTLKIRSTKLEDSAMYFCASSAAGHYGYTFGSGTRLTVV.

This clonotype was counted at least ten times. With the library built for alpha chains, this beta chain is off target and its frequency is not meaningful. This chain joins TRBV5-1 and TRBJ1-1; possibly TRBD1 for D (6 bases). Per germline, CDR1 SGHRS and CDR2 YFSETQ. The CDR3 sequence is 18 residues long. V dropped 1 base and J dropped 5 bases, with 24 bases sitting between them. The CDR3 protein is CASSLIGGGAMVRTEAFF. CDR3 DNA: TGCGCCAGCAGCTTGATAGGCGGGGGCGCGATGGTAAGGACTGAAGCTTTCTTT.

This clonotype was recorded at least ten times. This beta chain is an unintended read in a library built for alpha chains; its size means little. The V gene is TRBV7-9, the J gene TRBJ2-3; 7 nucleotides align to TRBD1. The CDR3 runs 13 residues. The V segment lost 5 bases and the J segment 4 bases; nucleotides outside the gene matches: 3. Germline CDR1 reads SEHNR; CDR2 reads FQNEAQ (reference sequence). CDR3 sequence reads: CASSRQGPDTQYF. CDR3 bases: TGTGCCAGCAGCCGACAGGGCCCAGATACGCAGTATTTT.

As regards this clonotype: This beta chain is an off-target read within a library intended for alpha chains, so its frequency means little. The chain couples TRBV6-2 or TRBV6-3 to TRBJ2-6; D possibly corresponds to TRBD1 (6 bases). V was pared by 7 bases and J by 2 bases, with 12 bases between. The CDR3 contains 15 residues. CDR1 MNHEY and CDR2 SVGEGT come from the germline V gene. This CDR3 reads CASKQGGTGANVLTF. In nucleotides, the CDR3 is TGTGCCAGCAAACAAGGGGGAACTGGGGCCAACGTCCTGACTTTC.

This clonotype was observed at least ten times. The library was prepared for alpha chains; this beta chain is a stray read, so its frequency means little. This chain links TRBV7-6 with TRBJ2-2; D is possibly TRBD2 (5 bases). This CDR3 spans 13 amino acids. CDR1 and CDR2 from the germline V gene are SGHVS and FNYEAQ. Deletions cut 5 bases from V and 3 bases from J, with 7 bases between. The CDR3 DNA follows: TGTGCCAGCAGCAAGCGGTACACCGGGGAGCTGTTTTTT. Amino acids: CASSKRYTGELFF.

At least ten counts were recorded for this clonotype. This beta chain came through as a stray read in a library set up for alpha chains, and its size says little. The chain has TRBV20-1 and TRBJ2-1; 8 positions agree with TRBD1. V shed 2 bases, J shed 4 bases, and the junction held 10 bases outside the gene matches. In germline, CDR1 is DFQATT, CDR2 SNEGSKA (reference sequence). The CDR3 runs to 16 residues. CDR3 DNA sequence: TGCAGTGCTAGAAAAGGACAGGGAGTCGTTTACAATGAGCAGTTCTTC. Translation: CSARKGQGVVYNEQFF.

This clonotype was counted at least ten times. This beta chain is an unintended read in a library built for alpha chains; its size means little. V is TRBV10-3 and J is TRBJ2-1, with D perhaps being TRBD1 or TRBD2 (5 bases each). The CDR3 is 16 amino acids. The germline gives CDR1 ENHRY, CDR2 SYGVKD. Trimming removed 3 bases from V and 5 bases from J, with 17 bases in between. The CDR3 region is CAISEGGDGENNEQFF. DNA for the CDR3: TGTGCCATCAGTGAAGGTGGGGACGGAGAAAACAATGAGCAGTTCTTC.

This clonotype is categorized as medium-sized. This beta chain is a stray read from a library made for alpha chains; its abundance is not meaningful. The rearrangement uses TRBV20-1 and TRBJ1-1; no reliable D call. Trimming removed 5 bases at V and 6 bases at J, with 19 bases between. This CDR3 has 14 amino acids. Per the germline V gene, CDR1 is DFQATT and CDR2 is SNEGSKA (reference sequence). The CDR3 bases are TGCAGTGCTCCCCGCCGCCTGGAAAAGGCTGAAGCTTTCTTT. It yields the protein CSAPRRLEKAEAFF.

This clonotype was seen ten or more times. This beta chain is a stray read from a library made for alpha chains; its abundance is not meaningful. The V call is TRBV4-2, the J call TRBJ2-3; no clear D. CDR3 size: 13 residues. Germline CDR1 is LGHNA and CDR2 is YNFKEQ. The V gene lost 0 bases and the J gene lost 7 bases, with 8 bases spanning the gap. DNA of the CDR3: TGTGCCAGCAGCCAAGATCGTCAGTATACGCAGTATTTT. It encodes CASSQDRQYTQYF.

In its sample, this clonotype ranks as medium-sized. Because this beta chain is a stray read in a library intended to capture alpha chains, its abundance should not be given much weight. The chain couples TRBV20-1 to TRBJ1-1; D call uncertain. Looked up from germline, CDR1 is DFQATT and CDR2 is SNEGSKA (reference sequence). This CDR3 is 12 amino acids long. V shed 2 bases and J shed 1 base, with 5 bases lying between them. CDR3 residues: CSARIRNTEAFF. CDR3 in DNA: TGCAGTGCTAGAATAAGGAACACTGAAGCTTTCTTT.

This clonotype was detected ten times or more. Being off target in a library aimed at alpha chains, this beta chain has a size of little meaning. This sequence joins TRBV5-1 and TRBJ1-2; weak D call: TRBD1 (5 bases). The CDR3 has 13 amino acids. CDR1 and CDR2 from the germline V gene are SGHRS and YFSETQ. V shed 6 bases and J shed 8 bases, with 17 bases lying between them. The CDR3 sequence is CASKGPTPGGYTF. The CDR3 nucleotides are TGCGCCAGCAAGGGGCCAACCCCTGGAGGCTACACCTTC.

Sample share makes this clonotype medium-sized (0.01 to 0.1%). A library made for alpha chains picked up this beta chain off target, so its size means little. The chain links TRBV29-1 to TRBJ1-5; D is uncertain. The V gene's germline CDR1 is SQVTM and CDR2 ANQGSEA. The CDR3 runs 12 residues. Trimming pared 5 bases from V and 2 bases from J, leaving 7 bases between. This CDR3 reads CSVWTRNQPQHF. DNA of the CDR3: TGCAGCGTTTGGACCCGCAATCAGCCCCAGCATTTT. Using reference TRBV29-1 and TRBJ1-5 for the parts outside the CDR3, the full variable domain is SAVISQKPSRDICQRGTSLTIQCQVDSQVTMMFWYRQQPGQSLTLIATANQGSEATYESGFVIDKFPISRPNLTFSTLTVSNMSPEDSSIYLCSVWTRNQPQHFGDGTRLSIL.

As to this clonotype: This beta chain is an unintended read in a library built for alpha chains; its size means little. The gene calls are TRBV2 and TRBJ2-1; D remains ambiguous. The CDR3 length is 19 residues. Trimming shortened V by 0 bases and J by 6 bases, and 24 bases separated the two germline ends. CDR1 is SNHLY and CDR2 is FYNNEI in the germline V gene. CDR3 sequence (DNA): TGTGCCAGCAGTGAAGCGCTTAACCTAGGAGTGTTTGGTGTCAATGAGCAGTTCTTC. Its translation is CASSEALNLGVFGVNEQFF.

The table lists this clonotype with many counts. This beta chain turned up in a library designed for alpha chains; as an off-target read, its abundance says little. The chain employs TRBV29-1 and TRBJ2-5; 12 positions agree with TRBD1. The V gene end was trimmed by 3 bases and the J gene end by 5 bases; junction bases not matched to a gene: 4. From germline, CDR1 is SQVTM and CDR2 ANQGSEA. This CDR3 comprises 14 residues. CDR3 sequence reads: CSVDGTGGAETQYF. CDR3 DNA sequence: TGCAGCGTTGACGGGACAGGGGGCGCGGAGACCCAGTACTTC.

By frequency in the sample, this clonotype is medium-sized. The size of this beta chain means little, since it is a stray read in a library made for alpha chains. This rearrangement joins TRBV10-2 to TRBJ1-2, with 12 bases matching TRBD1. Losses at the gene ends were 2 bases for V and 6 bases for J; bases not matched to a gene: 10. The CDR3 is 17 residues long. From germline, CDR1 is WSHSY and CDR2 SAAADI. CDR3 protein: CASSEGLLGQGADGYTF. The DNA for the CDR3 is TGCGCCAGCAGTGAGGGGCTCTTGGGACAGGGGGCTGATGGCTACACCTTC.

This clonotype was counted ten times or more. Since the library was made to target alpha chains, this beta chain is a stray read and its abundance is not meaningful. DNA for the CDR3: TGTGCCAGCAGCTTTACTAGCGGGGGTGAGGAGACCCAGTACTTC. Protein product: CASSFTSGGEETQYF. The rearrangement joins TRBV7-2 to TRBJ2-5; 11 nucleotides match TRBD2. CDR1 and CDR2 from the germline V gene are SGHTA and FQGNSA. CDR3 size: 15 residues. Losses at the gene ends were 3 bases for V and 5 bases for J; bases not matched to a gene: 5. Based on the CDR3 plus reference TRBV7-2 and TRBJ2-5, the full variable domain is GAGVSQSPSNKVTEKGKDVELRCDPISGHTALYWYRQSLGQGLEFLIYFQGNSAPDKSGLPSDRFSAERTGGSVSTLTIQRTQQEDSAVYLCASSFTSGGEETQYFGPGTRLLVL.

This clonotype is labeled medium-sized. This beta chain represents an off-target read in a library built for alpha chains; its size is of limited meaning. V usage is TRBV24-1 and J usage is TRBJ1-2; no clear D. CDR1 KGHDR and CDR2 SFDVKD come from the germline V gene. Trimming removed 7 bases at V and 8 bases at J, with 7 bases between. The length of the CDR3 is 10 residues. The CDR3 DNA is TGTGCCACCAGCGGTGGAGGCTACACCTTC. Its protein product is CATSGGGYTF.